This TCR beta chain was profiled in a study of cytomegalovirus exposure and HLA in healthy donors. V lost 3 bases to trimming and J lost 4 bases, with 9 bases between them. In germline, CDR1 is SQVTM, CDR2 ANQGSEA. The CDR3 contains 12 residues. This PCR relied on a set of 60 Vbeta primers and 13 Jbeta primers. Repertoires were generated with immunoSEQ multiplex PCR, while TCRdb's copy carries only in-frame clones and drops some. This table has under 150,000 clones, 75% to 85% appearing once. This sequence originates from a woman in her 40s in good health and CMV-seronegative. The source material was PBMCs. The chain couples TRBV29-1 to TRBJ1-2, with D uncertain. CDR3 nucleotides: TGCAGCGTTGATGTACAGAGCTATGGCTACACCTTC. Translation: CSVDVQSYGYTF.